The T cell receptor (beta chain) described here comes from a study of identical twins. TCRdb reprocessed the 5' RACE reads with MiXCR, giving one entry per CDR3 protein. This sample has hundreds of thousands of distinct CDR3 sequences; about a tenth occur once, and the top ten carry roughly 5%. This clonotype showed up just a few times. The sample comprised memory (CD45RO+) T cells sorted from blood. This TCR derives from a woman in her late teens or twenties in good health.

The CDR3 nucleotides read TGTGCCAGCAGTCTCCAGGCCGCACCCAATGAGCAGTTCTTC. Translation: CASSLQAAPNEQFF. The rearrangement joins TRBV6-2 or TRBV6-3 to TRBJ2-1, with D unclear. The CDR3 covers 14 residues. Germline loops: CDR1 MNHEY, CDR2 SVGEGT. V was shortened by 5 bases and J by 6 bases, with 14 bases between the two germline ends.